One T cell receptor (beta chain) is described in this entry. The antigen remains undetermined. Method: immunoSEQ multiplex PCR; TCRdb's copy keeps in-frame clones and lacks some. The sample has some 150,000 clones; 92% are singletons. These data originate in a study of T cell responses to AZD1222 COVID-19 vaccine. The study's findings and limits: Of spike-specific TCRs, nearly half reportedly target regions left unmutated in variants.

This material consisted of peripheral blood, taken 28 days after the second AZD1222 dose. This receptor was identified in an adult who received the AZD1222 COVID-19 vaccine.

DNA for the CDR3: TGTGCCAGCAGCCAAGTAGGGACCGCTGGAAACACCATATATTTT. Its translation: CASSQVGTAGNTIYF. The genes are TRBV3-1 (or the pseudogene TRBV3-2) and TRBJ1-3; D perhaps matches TRBD1 (5 bases). CDR3 size: 15 residues. The ends were cut back, 1 base at V and 2 bases at J, with 9 bases in the middle. Germline V CDR1 and CDR2: LGHDT, YNNKEL (reference sequence).